This T cell receptor beta chain was obtained from a study of shared clonotypes between healthy human individuals. The CDR3 length is 13 residues. CDR1 is MNHNS, CDR2 SASEGT, per germline. Trimming pared 6 bases from V and 1 base from J, leaving 9 bases between. Genomic DNA from each subset was divided evenly over several immunoSEQ plates. Profiled with immunoSEQ multiplex PCR; TCRdb holds only in-frame clones, not every one. This sample has around 510,000 clones; roughly 79% occur once, and the top ten carry approximately 12%. This receptor was obtained from a middle-aged woman in good health. Some clones in this sample may be carry-over from other donors' samples. The chain combines TRBV6-1 with TRBJ1-1, with a tentative D call TRBD1 (6 bases). The source material was PBMCs. CDR3 DNA: TGTGCCAGCAGGCGGACAGAGAACACTGAAGCTTTCTTT. Residues: CASRRTENTEAFF.